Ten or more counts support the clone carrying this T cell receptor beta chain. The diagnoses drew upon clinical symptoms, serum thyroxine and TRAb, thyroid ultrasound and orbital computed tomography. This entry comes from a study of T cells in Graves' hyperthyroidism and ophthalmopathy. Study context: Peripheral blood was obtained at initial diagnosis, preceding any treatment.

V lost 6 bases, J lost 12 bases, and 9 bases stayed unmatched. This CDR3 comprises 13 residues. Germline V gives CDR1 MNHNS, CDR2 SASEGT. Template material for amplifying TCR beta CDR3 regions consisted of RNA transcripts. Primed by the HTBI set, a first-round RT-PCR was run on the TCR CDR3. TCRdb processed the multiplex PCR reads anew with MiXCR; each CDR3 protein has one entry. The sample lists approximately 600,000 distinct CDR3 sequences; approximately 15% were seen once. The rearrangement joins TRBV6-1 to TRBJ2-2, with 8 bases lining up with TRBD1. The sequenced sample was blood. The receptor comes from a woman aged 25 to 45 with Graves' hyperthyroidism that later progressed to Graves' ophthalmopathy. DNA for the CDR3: TGTGCCAGCAGCCTTGGAACCAGGGGGCAGCTGTTTTTT. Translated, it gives CASSLGTRGQLFF.